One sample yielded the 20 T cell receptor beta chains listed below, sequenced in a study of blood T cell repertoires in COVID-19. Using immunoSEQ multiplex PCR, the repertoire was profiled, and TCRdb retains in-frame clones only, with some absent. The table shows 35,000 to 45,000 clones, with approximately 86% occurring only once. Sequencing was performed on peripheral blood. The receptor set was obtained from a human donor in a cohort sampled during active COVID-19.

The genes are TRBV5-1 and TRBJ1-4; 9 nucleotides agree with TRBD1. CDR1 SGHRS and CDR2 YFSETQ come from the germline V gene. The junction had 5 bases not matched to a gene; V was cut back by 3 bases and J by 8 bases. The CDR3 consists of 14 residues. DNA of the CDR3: TGCGCCAGCAGCTGGGACAGGGTCGACGAAAAACTGTTTTTT. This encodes CASSWDRVDEKLFF.

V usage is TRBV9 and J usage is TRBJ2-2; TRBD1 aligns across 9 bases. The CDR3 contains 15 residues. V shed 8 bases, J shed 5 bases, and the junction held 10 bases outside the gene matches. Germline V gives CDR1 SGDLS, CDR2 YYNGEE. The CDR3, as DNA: TGTGCCAGTAGACCGGGACAGGGAGCAACCGGGGAGCTGTTTTTT. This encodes CASRPGQGATGELFF.

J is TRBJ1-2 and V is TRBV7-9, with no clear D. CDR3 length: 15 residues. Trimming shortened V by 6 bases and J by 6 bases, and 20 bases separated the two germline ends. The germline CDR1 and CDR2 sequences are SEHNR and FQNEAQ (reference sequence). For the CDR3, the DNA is TGTGCCAGCAGTTCTATTAATACCGGGAAGAATGGCTACACCTTC. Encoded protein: CASSSINTGKNGYTF.

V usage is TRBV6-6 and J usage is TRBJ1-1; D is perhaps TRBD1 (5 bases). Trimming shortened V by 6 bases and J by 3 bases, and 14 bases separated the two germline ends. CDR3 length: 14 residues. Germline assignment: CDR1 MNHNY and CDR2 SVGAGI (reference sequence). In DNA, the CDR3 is TGTGCCAGCAGCCAGGGATACGGAGACACTGAAGCTTTCTTT. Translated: CASSQGYGDTEAFF.

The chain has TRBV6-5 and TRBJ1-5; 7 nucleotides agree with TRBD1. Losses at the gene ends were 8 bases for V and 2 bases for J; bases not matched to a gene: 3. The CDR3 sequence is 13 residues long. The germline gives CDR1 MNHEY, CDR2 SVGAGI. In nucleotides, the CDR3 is TGTGCCAGCGCAGGGGGTCGCAATCAGCCCCAGCATTTT. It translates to CASAGGRNQPQHF.

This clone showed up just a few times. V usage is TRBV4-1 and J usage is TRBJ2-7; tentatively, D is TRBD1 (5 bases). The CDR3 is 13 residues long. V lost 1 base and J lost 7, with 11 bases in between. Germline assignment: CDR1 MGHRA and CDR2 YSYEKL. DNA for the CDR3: TGCGCCAGCAGCCAAGCGTCAGGGCGTGAGCAGTACTTC. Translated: CASSQASGREQYF.

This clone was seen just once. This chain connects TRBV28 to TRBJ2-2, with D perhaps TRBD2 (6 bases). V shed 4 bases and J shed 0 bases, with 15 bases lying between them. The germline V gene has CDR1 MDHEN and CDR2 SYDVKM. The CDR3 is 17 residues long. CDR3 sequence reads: CASSYGRAGPNTGELFF. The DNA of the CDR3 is TGTGCCAGCAGTTACGGGCGAGCGGGCCCGAACACCGGGGAGCTGTTTTTT.

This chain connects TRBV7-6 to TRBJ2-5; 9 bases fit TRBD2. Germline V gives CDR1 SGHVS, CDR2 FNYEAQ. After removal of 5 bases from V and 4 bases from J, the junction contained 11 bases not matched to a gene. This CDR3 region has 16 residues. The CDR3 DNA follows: TGTGCCAGCAGCCTAGGCAGACTAGCGGAATTAGAGACCCAGTACTTC. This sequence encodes CASSLGRLAELETQYF.

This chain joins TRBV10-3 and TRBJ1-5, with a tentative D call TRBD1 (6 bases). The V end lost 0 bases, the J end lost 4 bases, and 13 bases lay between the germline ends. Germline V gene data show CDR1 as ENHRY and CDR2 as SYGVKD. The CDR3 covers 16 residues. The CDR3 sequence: CAISESKQGGNQPQHF. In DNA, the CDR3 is TGTGCCATCAGTGAGTCGAAACAGGGCGGGAATCAGCCCCAGCATTTT.

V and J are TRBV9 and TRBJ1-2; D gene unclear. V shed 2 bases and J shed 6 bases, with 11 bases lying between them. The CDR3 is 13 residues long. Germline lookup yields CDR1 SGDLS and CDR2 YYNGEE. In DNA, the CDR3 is TGTGCCAGCAGCGTCCGGGAAAGTCATGGCTACACCTTC. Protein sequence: CASSVRESHGYTF.

The CDR3 spells CATNMGASSYNSPLHF. The CDR3 bases are TGTGCCACCAACATGGGGGCCTCCTCCTATAATTCACCCCTCCACTTT. V is TRBV19 and J is TRBJ1-6, with D possibly TRBD1 on 6 matching bases. Trimming left V 10 bases short and J 0 bases short, with 16 bases between. Germline-derived CDR1 and CDR2 are LNHDA and SQIVND (reference sequence). CDR3 length: 16 amino acids.

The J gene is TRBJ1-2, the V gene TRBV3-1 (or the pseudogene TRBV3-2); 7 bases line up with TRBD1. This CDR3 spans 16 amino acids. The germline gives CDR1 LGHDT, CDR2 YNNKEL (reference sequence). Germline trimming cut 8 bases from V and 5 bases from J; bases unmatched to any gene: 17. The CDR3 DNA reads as TGTGCCAGCGCCGTGACTGCGGGACAGCGGCATTATGGCTACACCTTC. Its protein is CASAVTAGQRHYGYTF.

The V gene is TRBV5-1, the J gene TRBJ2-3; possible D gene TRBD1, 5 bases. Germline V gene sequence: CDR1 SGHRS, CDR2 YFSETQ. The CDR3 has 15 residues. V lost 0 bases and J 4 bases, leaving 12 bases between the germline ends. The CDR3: CASSLGAARADTQYF. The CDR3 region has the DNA TGCGCCAGCAGCTTGGGTGCGGCCAGGGCAGATACGCAGTATTTT.

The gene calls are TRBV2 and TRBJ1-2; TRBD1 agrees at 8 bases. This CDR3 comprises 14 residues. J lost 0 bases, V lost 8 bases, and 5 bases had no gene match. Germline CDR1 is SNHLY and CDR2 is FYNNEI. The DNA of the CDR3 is TGTGCCAGCCGACAGGGGCCTACTAACTATGGCTACACCTTC. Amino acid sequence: CASRQGPTNYGYTF.

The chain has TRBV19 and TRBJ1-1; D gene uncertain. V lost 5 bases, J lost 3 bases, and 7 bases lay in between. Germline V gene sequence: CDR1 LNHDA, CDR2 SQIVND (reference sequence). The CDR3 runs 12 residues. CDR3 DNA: TGTGCCAGTAGTTCCCCCGACACTGAAGCTTTCTTT. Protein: CASSSPDTEAFF.

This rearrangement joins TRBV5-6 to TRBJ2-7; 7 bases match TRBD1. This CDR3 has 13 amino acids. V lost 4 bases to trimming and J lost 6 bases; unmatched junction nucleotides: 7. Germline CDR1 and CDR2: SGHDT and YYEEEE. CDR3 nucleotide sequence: TGTGCCAGCAGCCAGCCGACAGGGCGCGAGCAGTACTTC. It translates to CASSQPTGREQYF.

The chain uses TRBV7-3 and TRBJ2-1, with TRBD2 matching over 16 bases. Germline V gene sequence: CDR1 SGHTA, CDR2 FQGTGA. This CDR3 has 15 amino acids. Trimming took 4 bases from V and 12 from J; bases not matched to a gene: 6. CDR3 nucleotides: TGTGCCAGCAGCTCCGGGACTAGCGGGGGGGCGCGGCAGTTCTTC. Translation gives CASSSGTSGGARQFF.

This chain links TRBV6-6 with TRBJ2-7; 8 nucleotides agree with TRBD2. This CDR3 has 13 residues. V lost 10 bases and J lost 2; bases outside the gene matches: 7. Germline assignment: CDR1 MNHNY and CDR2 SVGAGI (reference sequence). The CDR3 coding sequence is TGTGCCACCCGGGGGGGGGACACCTACGAGCAGTACTTC. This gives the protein CATRGGDTYEQYF.

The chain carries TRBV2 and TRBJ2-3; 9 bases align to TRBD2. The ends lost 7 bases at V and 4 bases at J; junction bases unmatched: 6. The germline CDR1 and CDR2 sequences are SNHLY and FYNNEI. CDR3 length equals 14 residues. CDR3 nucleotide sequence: TGTGCCAGCATCGTTGGCGGGGGGGCAGATACGCAGTATTTT. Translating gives CASIVGGGADTQYF.

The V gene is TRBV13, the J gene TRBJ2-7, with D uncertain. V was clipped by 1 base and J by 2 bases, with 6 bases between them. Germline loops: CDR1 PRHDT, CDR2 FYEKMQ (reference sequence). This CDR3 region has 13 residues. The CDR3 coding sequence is TGTGCCAGCAGCTTAGCCAGTACCTACGAGCAGTACTTC. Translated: CASSLASTYEQYF.